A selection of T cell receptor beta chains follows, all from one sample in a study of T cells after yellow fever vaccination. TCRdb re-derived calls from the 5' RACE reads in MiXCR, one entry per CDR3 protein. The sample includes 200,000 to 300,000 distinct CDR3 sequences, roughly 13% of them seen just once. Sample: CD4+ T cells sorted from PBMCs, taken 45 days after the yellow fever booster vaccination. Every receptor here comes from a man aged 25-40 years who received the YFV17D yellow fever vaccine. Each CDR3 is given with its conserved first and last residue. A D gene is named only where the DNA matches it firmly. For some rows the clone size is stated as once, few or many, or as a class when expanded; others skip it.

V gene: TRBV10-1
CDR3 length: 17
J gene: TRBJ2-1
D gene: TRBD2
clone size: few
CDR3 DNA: TGCGCCAGCAGTGCCCCGCTAGGGGCGGGAGGGCCGAATGAGCAGTTCTTC
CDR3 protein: CASSAPLGAGGPNEQFF

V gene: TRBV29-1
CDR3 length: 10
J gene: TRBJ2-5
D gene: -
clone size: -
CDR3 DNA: TGCAGCGTCGGAAAAGAGACCCAGTACTTC
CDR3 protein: CSVGKETQYF

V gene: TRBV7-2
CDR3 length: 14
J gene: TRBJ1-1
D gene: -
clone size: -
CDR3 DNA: TGTGCCAGCAGCCCCCTATGGGGGATCGCTGAAGCTTTCTTT
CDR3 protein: CASSPLWGIAEAFF

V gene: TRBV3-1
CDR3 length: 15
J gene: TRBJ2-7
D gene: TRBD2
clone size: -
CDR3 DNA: TGTGCCAGCAGCCAAGCTAGCGGGAGGGAGTACGAGCAGTACTTC
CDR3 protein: CASSQASGREYEQYF

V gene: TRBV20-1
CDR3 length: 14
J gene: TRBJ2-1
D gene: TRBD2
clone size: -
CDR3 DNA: TGCAGTGCAGCTAGCGGGAGGGCTCGAAATGAGCAGTTCTTC
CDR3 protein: CSAASGRARNEQFF

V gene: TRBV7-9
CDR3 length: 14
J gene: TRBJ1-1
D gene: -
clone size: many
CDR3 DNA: TGTGCCAGCAGCTTGTCCAGGGCGACCACTGAAGCTTTCTTT
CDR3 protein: CASSLSRATTEAFF

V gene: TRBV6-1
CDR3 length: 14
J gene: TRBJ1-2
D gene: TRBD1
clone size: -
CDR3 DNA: TGTGCCAGCAGACCGGGACAGGGGGCCTATGGCTACACCTTC
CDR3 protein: CASRPGQGAYGYTF

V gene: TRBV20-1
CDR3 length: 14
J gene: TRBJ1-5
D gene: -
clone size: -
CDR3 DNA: TGCAGTGCTAGATTCGGGAGGGGGTATCAGCCCCAGCATTTT
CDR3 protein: CSARFGRGYQPQHF

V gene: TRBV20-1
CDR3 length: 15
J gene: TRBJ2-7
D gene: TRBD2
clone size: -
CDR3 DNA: TGCAGTGCTAGTCTAGCGGGACGAGGGCGCTACGAGCAGTACTTC
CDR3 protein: CSASLAGRGRYEQYF

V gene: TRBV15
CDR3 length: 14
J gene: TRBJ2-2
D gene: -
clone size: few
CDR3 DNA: TGTGCCACCAGCAGAGATGTTGGGAGAGGGGAGCTGTTTTTT
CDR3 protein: CATSRDVGRGELFF

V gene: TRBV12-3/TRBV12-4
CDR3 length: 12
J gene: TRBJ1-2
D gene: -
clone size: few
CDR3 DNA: TGTGCCAGCAGAGGAACTACATATGGCTACACCTTC
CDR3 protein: CASRGTTYGYTF

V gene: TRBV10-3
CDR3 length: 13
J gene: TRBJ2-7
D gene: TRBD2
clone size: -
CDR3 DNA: TGTGCCATCAGTGAGCGGGAGGGTCTCGAGCAGTACTTC
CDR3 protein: CAISEREGLEQYF

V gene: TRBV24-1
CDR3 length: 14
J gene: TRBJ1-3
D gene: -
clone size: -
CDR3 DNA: TGTGCCACCAAGCGGCAGGGGCAAGGAAACACCATATATTTT
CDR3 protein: CATKRQGQGNTIYF

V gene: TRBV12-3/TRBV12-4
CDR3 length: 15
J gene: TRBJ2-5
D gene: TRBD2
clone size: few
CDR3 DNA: TGTGCCAGCAGCCTAGCGGGAGGAGTGGGAAAGACCCAGTACTTC
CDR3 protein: CASSLAGGVGKTQYF

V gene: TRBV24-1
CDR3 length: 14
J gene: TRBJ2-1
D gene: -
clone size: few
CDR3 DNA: TGTGCCACTCTCGAACTAGCCTCCTACAATGAGCAGTTCTTC
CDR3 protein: CATLELASYNEQFF

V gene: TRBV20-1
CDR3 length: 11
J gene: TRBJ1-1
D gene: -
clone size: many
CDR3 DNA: TGCAGTGCTAGTCCGGGAACTGAAGCTTTCTTT
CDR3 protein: CSASPGTEAFF

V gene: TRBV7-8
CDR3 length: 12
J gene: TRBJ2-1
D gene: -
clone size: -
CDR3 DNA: TGTGCCAGCAGCCGTACTAGCAATGAGCAGTTCTTC
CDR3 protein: CASSRTSNEQFF

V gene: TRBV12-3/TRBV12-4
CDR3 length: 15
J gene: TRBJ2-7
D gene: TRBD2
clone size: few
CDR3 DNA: TGTGCCAGCAGTCCCCCGACTAGCGGGAGATTCGAGCAGTACTTC
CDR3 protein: CASSPPTSGRFEQYF

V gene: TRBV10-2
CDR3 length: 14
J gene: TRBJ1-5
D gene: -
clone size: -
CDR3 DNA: TGCGCCAGCTGTAACCGGGACGCAAATCAGCCCCAGCATTTT
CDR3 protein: CASCNRDANQPQHF

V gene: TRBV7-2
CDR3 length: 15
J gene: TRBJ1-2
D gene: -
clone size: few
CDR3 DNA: TGTGCCAGCAGCCCCTCGGGGGGTGGAGCTTATGGCTACACCTTC
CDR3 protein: CASSPSGGGAYGYTF

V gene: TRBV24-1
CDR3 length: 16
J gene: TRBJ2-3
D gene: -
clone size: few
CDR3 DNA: TGTGCCACCAGTCTGCACTGGAACTCGGGCACAGATACGCAGTATTTT
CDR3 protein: CATSLHWNSGTDTQYF

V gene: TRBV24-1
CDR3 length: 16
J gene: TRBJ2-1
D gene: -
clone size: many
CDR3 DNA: TGTGCCACCAGTGACCCTGGGGGAGCCCCATACAATGAGCAGTTCTTC
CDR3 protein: CATSDPGGAPYNEQFF

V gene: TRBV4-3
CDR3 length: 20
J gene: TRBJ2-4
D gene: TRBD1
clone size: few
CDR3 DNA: TGCGCCAGCAGCCGACCCCGGGACAGGGGGCTCCTGCTAGCCAAAAACATTCAGTACTTC
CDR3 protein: CASSRPRDRGLLLAKNIQYF

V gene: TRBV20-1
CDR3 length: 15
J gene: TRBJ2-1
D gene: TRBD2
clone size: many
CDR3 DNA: TGCAGTGCTAGGGCTAGCGGGAGGGCCGTCAATGAGCAGTTCTTC
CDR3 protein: CSARASGRAVNEQFF

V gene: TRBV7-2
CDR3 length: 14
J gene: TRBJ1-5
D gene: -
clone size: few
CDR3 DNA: TGTGCCAGCAGCTTTGGAGAAGGGAATCAGCCCCAGCATTTT
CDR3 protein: CASSFGEGNQPQHF

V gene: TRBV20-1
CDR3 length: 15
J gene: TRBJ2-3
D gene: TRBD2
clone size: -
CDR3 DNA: TGCAGTGCCACCGTGACTAGCGGGAACATAGATACGCAGTATTTT
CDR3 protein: CSATVTSGNIDTQYF

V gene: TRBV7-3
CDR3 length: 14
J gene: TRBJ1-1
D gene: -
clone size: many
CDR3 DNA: TGTGCCAGCAGCTTAGGGGGGTCGGACACTGAAGCTTTCTTT
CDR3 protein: CASSLGGSDTEAFF

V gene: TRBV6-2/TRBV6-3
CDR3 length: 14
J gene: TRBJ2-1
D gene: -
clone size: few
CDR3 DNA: TGTGCCAGCAGTTACCCTCTAAAAAGTGACGAGCAGTTCTTC
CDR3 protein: CASSYPLKSDEQFF

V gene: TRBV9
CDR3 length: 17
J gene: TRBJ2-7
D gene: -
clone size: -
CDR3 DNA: TGTGCCAGCAGCGTTACCATCCAACGAGGGAGTGAATACGAGCAGTACTTC
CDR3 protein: CASSVTIQRGSEYEQYF

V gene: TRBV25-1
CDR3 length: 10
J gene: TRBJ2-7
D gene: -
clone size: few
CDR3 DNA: TGTGCCAGCAGCTCAGGGAAGCAGTACTTC
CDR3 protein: CASSSGKQYF

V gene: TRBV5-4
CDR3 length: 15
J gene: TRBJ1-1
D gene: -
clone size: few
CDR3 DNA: TGTGCCAGCAGCTGGGGGACATCGGGCGGCACTGAAGCTTTCTTT
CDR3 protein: CASSWGTSGGTEAFF

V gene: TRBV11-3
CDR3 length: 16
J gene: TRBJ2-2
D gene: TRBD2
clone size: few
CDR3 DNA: TGTGCCAGCAGCCCGATGTCCGCGGGGGGCACCGGGGAGCTGTTTTTT
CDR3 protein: CASSPMSAGGTGELFF

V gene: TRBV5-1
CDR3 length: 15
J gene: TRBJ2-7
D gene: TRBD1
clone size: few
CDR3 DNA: TGCGCCAGCAGCTCAGGACAGGGTCCCGCCTACGAGCAGTACTTC
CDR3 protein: CASSSGQGPAYEQYF

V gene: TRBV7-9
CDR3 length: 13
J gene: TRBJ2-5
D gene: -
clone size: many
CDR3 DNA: TGTGCCAGCAGCTTACCGGGGGAGGAGACCCAGTACTTC
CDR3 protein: CASSLPGEETQYF

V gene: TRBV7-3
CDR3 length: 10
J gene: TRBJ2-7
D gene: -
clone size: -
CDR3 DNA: TGTGCTGGTCGGGGCCACGAGCAGTACTTC
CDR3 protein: CAGRGHEQYF

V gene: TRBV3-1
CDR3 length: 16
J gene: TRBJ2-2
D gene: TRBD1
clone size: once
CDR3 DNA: TGTGCCAGCAGTCAAGGACAGGGGGCGGTCACCGGGGAGCTGTTTTTT
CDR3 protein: CASSQGQGAVTGELFF

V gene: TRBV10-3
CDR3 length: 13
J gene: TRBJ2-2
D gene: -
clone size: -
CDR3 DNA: TGTGCCATCAGTGGTCAGAACACCGGGGAGCTGTTTTTT
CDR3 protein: CAISGQNTGELFF

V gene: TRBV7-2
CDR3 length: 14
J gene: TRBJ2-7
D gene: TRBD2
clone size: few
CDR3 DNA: TGTGCCAGCAGCTTAGCAGCGGGAGCCCACGAGCAGTACTTC
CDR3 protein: CASSLAAGAHEQYF

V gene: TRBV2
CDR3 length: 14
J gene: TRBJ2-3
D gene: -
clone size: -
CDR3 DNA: TGTGCCAGCAGTGTGAGGCAGGACACAGATACGCAGTATTTT
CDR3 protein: CASSVRQDTDTQYF

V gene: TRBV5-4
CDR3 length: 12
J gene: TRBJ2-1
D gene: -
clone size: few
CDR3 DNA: TGTGCCAGCAGCTTGGACTACCCGGAGCAGTTCTTC
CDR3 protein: CASSLDYPEQFF

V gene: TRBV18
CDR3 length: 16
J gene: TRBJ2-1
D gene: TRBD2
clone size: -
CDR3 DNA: TGTGCCAGCTCACCGGGGACTAGGAGCTCCTACAATGAGCAGTTCTTC
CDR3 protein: CASSPGTRSSYNEQFF

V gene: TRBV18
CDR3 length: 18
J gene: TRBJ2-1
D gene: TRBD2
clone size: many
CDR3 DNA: TGTGCCAGCTCACCACGCAAACTAGCGGGGAGCTCCTACAATGAGCAGTTCTTC
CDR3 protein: CASSPRKLAGSSYNEQFF

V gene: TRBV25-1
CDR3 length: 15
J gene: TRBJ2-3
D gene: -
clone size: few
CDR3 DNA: TGTGCCAGCAGTGATGTCGGGGTTGGCACAGATACGCAGTATTTT
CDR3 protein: CASSDVGVGTDTQYF

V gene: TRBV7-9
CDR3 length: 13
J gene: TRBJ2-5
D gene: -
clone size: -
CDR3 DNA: TGTGCCAGCAGCTTCGGCAGTAAAGAGACCCAGTACTTC
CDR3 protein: CASSFGSKETQYF

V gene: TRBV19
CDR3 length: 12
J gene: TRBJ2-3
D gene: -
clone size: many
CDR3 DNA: TGTGCCAGTAGTATGAGGGGAGATACGCAGTATTTT
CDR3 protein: CASSMRGDTQYF

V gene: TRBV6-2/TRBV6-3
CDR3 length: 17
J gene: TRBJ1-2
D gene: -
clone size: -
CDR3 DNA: TGTGCCAGCAGTTACCCCGGGGGGCTTAAGGCCTACTATGGCTACACCTTC
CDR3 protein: CASSYPGGLKAYYGYTF

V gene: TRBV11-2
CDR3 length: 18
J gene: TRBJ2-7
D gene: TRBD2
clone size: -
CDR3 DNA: TGTGCCAGCCCCGGAAAGAAGCGGGAGTTAGCGAGCTCCTACGAGCAGTACTTC
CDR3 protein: CASPGKKRELASSYEQYF

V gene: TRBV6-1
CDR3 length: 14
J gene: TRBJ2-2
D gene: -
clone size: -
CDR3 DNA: TGTGCCAGCAACCCCCAAGGGGTTGGCGGGGAGCTGTTTTTT
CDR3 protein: CASNPQGVGGELFF

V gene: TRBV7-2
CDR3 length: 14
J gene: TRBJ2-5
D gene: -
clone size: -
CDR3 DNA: TGTGCCAGCAGCAGATTCAGGGAGGAAGAGACCCAGTACTTC
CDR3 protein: CASSRFREEETQYF

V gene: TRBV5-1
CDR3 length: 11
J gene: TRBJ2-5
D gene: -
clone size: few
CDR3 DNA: TGCGCCAGCAGCCTCTGGGGGACCCAGTACTTC
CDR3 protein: CASSLWGTQYF

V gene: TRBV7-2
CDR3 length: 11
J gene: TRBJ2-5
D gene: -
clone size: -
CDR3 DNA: TGTGCCAGCAGCTTAGGACTCCAGCAACTCTTC
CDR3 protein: CASSLGLQQLF

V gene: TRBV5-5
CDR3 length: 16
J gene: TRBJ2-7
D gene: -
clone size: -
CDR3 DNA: TGTGCCAGCAGCTTGGGCGTACTCCGGTTGACCTACGAGCAGTACTTC
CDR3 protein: CASSLGVLRLTYEQYF

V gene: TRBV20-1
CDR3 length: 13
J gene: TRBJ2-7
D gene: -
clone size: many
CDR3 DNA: TGCAGTGCTAGTCCCGGGTCGGTCTACGAGCAGTACTTC
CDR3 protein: CSASPGSVYEQYF

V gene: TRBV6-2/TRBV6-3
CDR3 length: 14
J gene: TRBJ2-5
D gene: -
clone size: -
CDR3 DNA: TGTGCCAGCAGCTCAGGACAGACCAGGGACACCCAGTACTTC
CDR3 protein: CASSSGQTRDTQYF

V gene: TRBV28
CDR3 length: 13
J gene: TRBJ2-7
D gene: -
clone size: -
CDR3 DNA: TGTGCCAGCAGGGGCCATGGGAGTGGGGAGCAGTACTTC
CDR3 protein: CASRGHGSGEQYF

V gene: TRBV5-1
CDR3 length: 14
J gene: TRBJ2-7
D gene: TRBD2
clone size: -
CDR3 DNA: TGCGCCAGCAGCTTTAACCTAGCGGGCTACGAGCAGTACTTC
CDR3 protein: CASSFNLAGYEQYF

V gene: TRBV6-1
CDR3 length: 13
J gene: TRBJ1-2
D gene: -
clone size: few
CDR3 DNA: TGTGCCAGCAGCCGTCCCGGGGTTTCGGGCTACACCTTC
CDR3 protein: CASSRPGVSGYTF